The entry that follows covers one T cell receptor (beta chain) sequence. The entry originates in a study of blood T cell repertoires in COVID-19. The overall study: Acute and convalescent COVID-19 samples came from the United States, Italy and Spain. Sample material is recorded as cDNA or gDNA derived from T cells, B-cell-depleted T cells, or PBMCs.

The V segment lost 5 bases and the J segment 1 base; nucleotides outside the gene matches: 26. In germline, CDR1 is SGHVS, CDR2 FQNEAQ. This CDR3 region has 23 residues. How the authors handled the data: Reference gene primer amplification gave nucleated cell count estimates. The repertoire was sequenced with immunoSEQ multiplex PCR; TCRdb's copy has only in-frame clones and lacks some. Clonal size and the V and J genes are those of that table, whereas D and trimming came from the DNA. This sample yields 150,000 to 200,000 clones, of which roughly 80% are seen a single time; 1.5% belongs to the top ten.

The sample taken for sequencing was peripheral blood. J is TRBJ2-6 and V is TRBV7-8; TRBD2 aligns across 7 bases. This TCR derives from a human donor in a cohort sampled during active COVID-19. This CDR3 reads CASSPRLLTGGLPPESGANVLTF. The CDR3 DNA follows: TGTGCCAGCAGCCCGCGACTATTGACGGGAGGCCTCCCCCCTGAATCTGGGGCCAACGTCCTGACTTTC.